The TCR beta chain described here comes from a study of blood T cell repertoires in COVID-19. Study-wide background: The study drew acute and convalescent COVID-19 samples from the United States, Italy and Spain.

Participant ages covered roughly 18 to 89 years across about 22 US areas. Cohorts were determined from participant-reported clinical history. In the source study's methods: Amplified reference gene primers provided the basis for estimating nucleated cell counts. TCRdb keeps only in-frame clones here, not all; method: immunoSEQ multiplex PCR. V and J calls and clone size come straight from that table; D and trimming were deduced from the DNA. The table lists about 200,000 clones, 89% of them singletons. V dropped 5 bases and J dropped 7; count of bases not matched to a gene: 6. The length of the CDR3 is 13 residues. The germline V gene has CDR1 GTSNPN and CDR2 SVGIG (reference sequence).

Sequencing was done on a sample of PBMCs or T cells enriched from blood (not recorded which). The clonotype originates from a woman in her twenties or thirties with acute COVID-19. This rearrangement joins TRBV30 to TRBJ1-4; 8 positions match TRBD1. The DNA for the CDR3 is TGTGCCTGGGGGACAGGAATATCTGAAAAACTGTTTTTT. It encodes CAWGTGISEKLFF.